This T cell receptor (beta chain) was retrieved from a study of shared clonotypes between healthy human individuals. Germline values: CDR1 SSHAT, CDR2 FNYEAQ (reference sequence). The CDR3 covers 13 residues. Sequencing used immunoSEQ multiplex PCR; TCRdb keeps in-frame clones, though not all of them. The profile covers 2 million to 2.5 million clones, with approximately 96% appearing a single time and around 0.13% taken by the ten largest. This receptor was identified in a man between 18 and 35 years old in good health. Material: naive CD4+ T cells sorted from blood. Sample subset: CD45RA+ positively selected. V usage is TRBV7-7 and J usage is TRBJ2-2; D is tentatively TRBD1 or TRBD2 (6 bases each). In DNA, the CDR3 is TGTGCTAGCGGAAAGGGGGACACCGGGGAGCTGTTTTTT. It codes for CASGKGDTGELFF.